This T cell receptor (beta chain) comes out of a study of radiation and T cells in renal cell carcinoma. On this clone itself: Its antigen is still unknown.

Time point of the sample: baseline pretreatment blood. Treatment: 15 Gy SBRT to primary tumor, nephrectomy 4 weeks later. After SBRT, blood was collected at 2 and 4 weeks, plus baseline. This renal cell carcinoma was of the clear cell type. Trimming pared 0 bases from V and 3 bases from J, leaving 12 bases between. Germline V gene sequence: CDR1 MGHRA, CDR2 YSYEKL. The CDR3 covers 16 residues. Profiled with immunoSEQ multiplex PCR; TCRdb holds only in-frame clones, not every one. The data contain more than 140,000 clones, roughly 80% of them singletons. General study points: In blood, top tumor clones expanded by 2 weeks, shrinking by 4. No pretreatment tumor biopsies were available for baseline clonotypes.

The gene calls are TRBV4-1 and TRBJ2-1; D gene unclear. The TCR originated in a woman aged 45-60 years with renal cell carcinoma. The sequences come from blood, collected from a patient whose treatment included radiotherapy and nephrectomy. The CDR3 here is CASSQEDELNYNEQFF. The CDR3 region has the DNA TGCGCCAGCAGCCAAGAGGATGAACTAAACTACAATGAGCAGTTCTTC.